This is a list of T cell receptor beta chains from one sample in a study of control samples from healthy donors and cancer patients. TCRdb's copy holds only in-frame clones and misses some; the assay was immunoSEQ multiplex PCR. The sample gives 96,000 or so clones, over 90% of which show up once; approximately 8% is in the top ten. The sequenced sample was blood. These receptors came from a man between 18 and 35 years old in good health. The CDR3 runs from the conserved cysteine through the conserved F or W. The D gene is left open where the match is weak. Size values are once, few and many counts, or a class for expanded clones, and some rows have none.

j_gene | v_gene | abundance | d_gene | CDR3nt | CDR3aa
TRBJ1-2 | TRBV6-2/TRBV6-3 | - | - | TGTGCCAGCAGTTACGGTTCGGGGGGCTACTATGGCTACACCTTC | CASSYGSGGYYGYTF
TRBJ1-1 | TRBV5-6 | - | - | TGTGCCAGCAGCTCTACAGGAGGTGAAGCTTTCTTT | CASSSTGGEAFF
TRBJ1-5 | TRBV6-5 | once | - | TGTGCCAGCAGTTGGGACAGCAATCAGCCCCAGCATTTT | CASSWDSNQPQHF
TRBJ2-7 | TRBV7-9 | - | TRBD2 | TGTGCCAGCAGCCTCATGGGACTAGCGGGAGGGTACGAGCAGTACTTC | CASSLMGLAGGYEQYF
TRBJ2-1 | TRBV7-9 | few | TRBD1 | TGTGCCAGCAGCCCACGGGACAGGGGGCATCGTGAGCAGTTCTTC | CASSPRDRGHREQFF
TRBJ2-3 | TRBV2 | - | - | TGTGCCAGCAGTGAATACACAGATACGCAGTATTTT | CASSEYTDTQYF
TRBJ2-3 | TRBV30 | - | TRBD2 | TGTGCCTGGAGTACCGGGACTAGCGATATTTTGACAGATACGCAGTATTTT | CAWSTGTSDILTDTQYF
TRBJ1-1 | TRBV7-8 | - | - | TGTGCCAGCAGCGAAAACACAGGCACTGAAGCTTTCTTT | CASSENTGTEAFF
TRBJ1-1 | TRBV27 | - | - | TGTGCCAGCAGTTTGGGGAGGAACACTGAAGCTTTCTTT | CASSLGRNTEAFF
TRBJ2-2 | TRBV2 | - | TRBD1 | TGTGCCAGCGGCAAGACAGGGCGGAACACCGGGGAGCTGTTTTTT | CASGKTGRNTGELFF
TRBJ2-1 | TRBV3-1/TRBV3-2 | - | TRBD2 | TGTGCCAGCAGCCAAGTCCTAGCGGGAGTTTATAATGAGCAGTTCTTC | CASSQVLAGVYNEQFF
TRBJ1-5 | TRBV7-6 | - | - | TGTGCCAGCAGCTTATGGGGCCAGACGACTAGCAATCAGCCCCAGCATTTT | CASSLWGQTTSNQPQHF
TRBJ1-2 | TRBV7-2 | - | - | TGTGCCAGCAGCTTGGCAGGGTCCGGCTACACCTTC | CASSLAGSGYTF
TRBJ1-1 | TRBV5-8 | - | - | TGTGCCAGCAGCTTCTCCTGGGGGATGAACACTGAAGCTTTCTTT | CASSFSWGMNTEAFF
TRBJ2-7 | TRBV9 | - | - | TGTGCCAGCAGCGTAGCTAGCAGTTACGAGCAGTACTTC | CASSVASSYEQYF
TRBJ1-5 | TRBV18 | - | - | TGTGCCAGCTCACCAGGGGACCAGCCCCAGCATTTT | CASSPGDQPQHF
TRBJ2-1 | TRBV4-3 | - | TRBD2 | TGCGCCAGCAGCCCAAAAAGCGGGAACTACCCCAACAATGAGCAGTTCTTC | CASSPKSGNYPNNEQFF
TRBJ1-2 | TRBV30 | - | - | TGTGCCTGGAGCCTTGGGGGCAGCTACTATGGCTACACCTTC | CAWSLGGSYYGYTF
TRBJ1-1 | TRBV11-2 | - | - | TGTGCCAGCAGCACCAAAGTGGGACTCAACACTGAAGCTTTCTTT | CASSTKVGLNTEAFF
TRBJ2-5 | TRBV11-1 | - | - | TGTGCCAGCAGCTCAGACTTGCAAGAGACCCAGTACTTC | CASSSDLQETQYF
TRBJ2-7 | TRBV7-9 | - | - | TGTGCCAGCACCGGAGACTACGAGCAGTACTTC | CASTGDYEQYF
TRBJ2-7 | TRBV6-5 | - | TRBD1 | TGTGCCAGCAGGGGGTCGGGACAGTTGTACGAGCAGTACTTC | CASRGSGQLYEQYF
TRBJ2-2 | TRBV9 | - | TRBD2 | TGTGCCAGCAGGAACCTAGCGGGAGGGCCCTCGGCCGGGGAGCTGTTTTTT | CASRNLAGGPSAGELFF
TRBJ2-1 | TRBV7-6 | - | - | TGTGCCAGCAGCTTAACACGGGAGTCCACCGACAATGAGCAGTTCTTC | CASSLTRESTDNEQFF
TRBJ2-1 | TRBV24-1 | - | - | TGTGCCACCAGTTATATGGGTGAGCAGTTCTTC | CATSYMGEQFF
TRBJ2-7 | TRBV4-3 | - | TRBD2 | TGCGCCAGCAGCCAAGATCGACTAGCGGGAGCTTACGAGCAGTACTTC | CASSQDRLAGAYEQYF
TRBJ2-5 | TRBV10-3 | - | TRBD2 | TGTGCCATCAGCGGCGGACTAGCGATGAGTATTGAGACCCAGTACTTC | CAISGGLAMSIETQYF
TRBJ2-6 | TRBV3-1/TRBV3-2 | - | - | TGTGCCAGCAGCCATACGGGGCCATGGTCTGGGGCCAACGTCCTGACTTTC | CASSHTGPWSGANVLTF
TRBJ1-1 | TRBV6-1 | - | TRBD1 | TGTGCCAGCAGTGAAACGACAGGGGAGGGCACTGAAGCTTTCTTT | CASSETTGEGTEAFF
TRBJ1-5 | TRBV7-9 | - | TRBD1 | TGTGCCAGCAGCTTCTCGGGACAGGGATGGGGTCAGCCCCAGCATTTT | CASSFSGQGWGQPQHF
TRBJ2-7 | TRBV7-9 | - | - | TGTGCCAGCAGCTTCGACGCTACCTACGAGCAGTACTTC | CASSFDATYEQYF
TRBJ2-3 | TRBV5-1 | - | - | TGCGCCAGCAGCGTCACGGCGGGCAGCACAGATACGCAGTATTTT | CASSVTAGSTDTQYF
TRBJ2-1 | TRBV7-2 | - | - | TGTGCCAGCAGCTTTTCGGCCGCACAGGACTGGGAGCAGTTCTTC | CASSFSAAQDWEQFF
TRBJ1-3 | TRBV5-6 | once | - | TGTGCCAGCAGCTTTATCCCAACCTCAGGGGATGGAAGCACCATATATTTT | CASSFIPTSGDGSTIYF
TRBJ2-2 | TRBV30 | few | - | TGTGCCTGGAGACAACTAGGGCTTACTCCGGGGGGGGAGCTGTTTTTT | CAWRQLGLTPGGELFF
TRBJ2-1 | TRBV7-8 | once | - | TGTGCCAGCAGCCGTCGGCGAGGGGACAATGAGCAGTTCTTC | CASSRRRGDNEQFF
TRBJ2-7 | TRBV19 | - | - | TGTGCCAGTAGTTCATCCTGGTCGGTTGGTGTGGTCTCGAACGAGCAGTACTTC | CASSSSWSVGVVSNEQYF
TRBJ2-1 | TRBV19 | - | TRBD2 | TGTGCCAGTAGTATTACTAGCGGGAGCTCCTACAATGAGCAGTTCTTC | CASSITSGSSYNEQFF
TRBJ1-5 | TRBV6-1 | - | - | TGTGCCAGCAGTGAAAAGAGTGAAGGAGGGAGGATGTATTTT | CASSEKSEGGRMYF
TRBJ1-2 | TRBV12-3/TRBV12-4 | - | TRBD1 | TGTGCCAGCTCCCGGACAGGGGCCTATGGCTACACCTTC | CASSRTGAYGYTF